These 23 T cell receptor beta chains originate from one sample sequenced in a study of OX40 agonist ivuxolimab in advanced cancers. Using immunoSEQ multiplex PCR, the repertoire was profiled, and TCRdb retains in-frame clones only, with some absent. The sample consists of roughly 80,000 clones, roughly nine tenths of them appearing once. The source material was CD4+ or CD8+ T cells sorted from blood, sampled in a trial of the OX40 agonist ivuxolimab. Receptors originate from an adult with an advanced solid tumor such as melanoma, head and neck, liver or kidney cancer.

V gene TRBV5-1 combines with J gene TRBJ2-2; D is perhaps TRBD1 or TRBD2 (5 bases each). The V gene lost 4 bases and the J gene lost 7 bases, with 17 bases spanning the gap. The CDR3 contains 15 residues. CDR1 is SGHRS and CDR2 is YFSETQ in the germline V gene. The CDR3 coding sequence is TGCGCCAGCAGCCCACGGGACGCTGGGGTCGGGGAGCTGTTTTTT. Translation gives CASSPRDAGVGELFF. Full variable domain (rest looked up from reference TRBV5-1 and TRBJ2-2): KAGVTQTPRYLIKTRGQQVTLSCSPISGHRSVSWYQQTPGQGLQFLFEYFSETQRNKGNFPGRFSGRQFSNSRSEMNVSTLELGDSALYLCASSPRDAGVGELFFGEGSRLTVL.

This clone was seen once. The chain recombines TRBV6-6 with TRBJ1-3; 7 bases are a match to TRBD1. The ends lost 6 bases at V and 2 bases at J; junction bases unmatched: 7. CDR3 length: 15 residues. The germline gives CDR1 MNHNY, CDR2 SVGAGI (reference sequence). The CDR3, as DNA: TGTGCCAGCAGCCGACAGGGAGTAGCTGGAAACACCATATATTTT. Translation gives CASSRQGVAGNTIYF.

The chain carries TRBV13 and TRBJ2-7, with 10 bases aligning to TRBD1. Germline loops: CDR1 PRHDT, CDR2 FYEKMQ (reference sequence). With V trimmed by 5 bases and J by 2 bases, 6 bases remained unmatched. The CDR3 totals 15 residues. CDR3 residues: CASSPGTGDAYEQYF. The CDR3 nucleotides read TGTGCCAGCAGCCCGGGGACAGGGGACGCCTACGAGCAGTACTTC.

The rearrangement uses TRBV28 and TRBJ1-5, with D maybe TRBD1 (5 bases). Per the germline V gene, CDR1 is MDHEN and CDR2 is SYDVKM. CDR3 length: 17 amino acids. V was shortened by 2 bases and J by 4 bases, with 18 bases between the two germline ends. In DNA, the CDR3 is TGTGCCAGCAGTTTACCCGAGGGCAGGGTCCCAAATCAGCCCCAGCATTTT. This translates into CASSLPEGRVPNQPQHF.

V usage is TRBV9 and J usage is TRBJ2-1; 10 bases are shared with TRBD2. Germline V gene sequence: CDR1 SGDLS, CDR2 YYNGEE. The J segment lost 8 bases and the V segment lost 2 bases, leaving 7 bases of the junction unmatched. The CDR3 consists of 15 residues. The CDR3 is CASSVRSGRADEQFF. CDR3 nucleotides: TGTGCCAGCAGCGTGCGAAGCGGGAGGGCTGATGAGCAGTTCTTC.

The CDR3 sequence: CASTPGRANTGELFF. The CDR3 region has the DNA TGTGCCAGCACCCCGGGACGAGCGAACACCGGGGAGCTGTTTTTT. This chain connects TRBV6-6 to TRBJ2-2, with D perhaps matching TRBD1 or TRBD2 (5 bases each). Per germline, CDR1 MNHNY and CDR2 SVGAGI (reference sequence). The CDR3 is 15 residues long. Trimming cost V 7 bases and J 0 bases, with 12 bases left between them.

The rearrangement uses TRBV27 and TRBJ2-7, with TRBD2 matching over 9 bases. The CDR3 is made up of 16 amino acids. Germline-derived CDR1 and CDR2 are MNHEY and SMNVEV (reference sequence). Trimming took 6 bases from V and 3 from J; bases not matched to a gene: 12. CDR3: CASSSSLAGRYYEQYF. In nucleotides, the CDR3 is TGTGCCAGCAGCTCATCGCTAGCGGGACGATACTACGAGCAGTACTTC.

This clone was seen only once. CDR3 in amino acids: CASAGTSNTEAFF. The CDR3 nucleotides are TGCGCCAGCGCAGGGACAAGTAACACTGAAGCTTTCTTT. The chain is built from TRBV5-1 and TRBJ1-1; D perhaps matches TRBD1 (6 bases). CDR1 and CDR2 from the germline V gene are SGHRS and YFSETQ. V lost 7 bases to trimming and J lost 2 bases, with 12 bases between them. The CDR3 runs 13 residues.

On this clone: Sequence at one end of the junction differs from germline and may be a read error. The chain employs TRBV9 and TRBJ1-2; 7 positions match TRBD1. The CDR3 covers 14 residues. The germline V gene has CDR1 SGDLS and CDR2 YYNGEE. CDR3 DNA sequence: TGTGCCGGCAGCGTAGCCGGACAGGCCTACGGCTACACCTTC. Its translation is CAGSVAGQAYGYTF.

V and J are TRBV7-2 and TRBJ2-1, with 8 bases identical to TRBD1. From germline, CDR1 is SGHTA and CDR2 FQGNSA. J gave up 10 bases and V 3 bases, and 8 bases lay outside the gene matches. This CDR3 is built from 14 residues. The CDR3 DNA sequence: TGTGCCAGCAGCTTGGGACAGGAGGTGTTGGAGCAGTTCTTC. Encoded protein: CASSLGQEVLEQFF.

This clone was detected only once. The rearrangement uses TRBV6-1 and TRBJ1-3, with unresolved D. V gave up 11 bases and J gave up 1 base, with 6 bases separating them. This CDR3 comprises 11 residues. CDR1 and CDR2 from the germline V gene are MNHNS and SASEGT. The CDR3 nucleotides are TGTGCCGGCGATTCTGGAAACACCATATATTTT. It codes for CAGDSGNTIYF.

This clone has just one count. The chain employs TRBV18 and TRBJ2-1; D is ambiguous. V was cut by 6 bases and J by 7 bases, with 19 bases left in between. CDR1 is KGHSH and CDR2 is LQKENI in the germline V gene. The CDR3 has 15 residues. In DNA, the CDR3 is TGTGCCAGCTCCTGGCGTTCCGGGCCCGGGAATGAGCAGTTCTTC. This gives the protein CASSWRSGPGNEQFF.

The rearrangement uses TRBV9 and TRBJ2-3; D call uncertain. Between the trimmed V and J ends, which lost 0 bases and 0 bases, there was a span of 11 bases. CDR1 is SGDLS, CDR2 YYNGEE, per germline. CDR3 length: 16 amino acids. The CDR3 spells CASSVGVSYSTDTQYF. CDR3 nucleotides: TGTGCCAGCAGCGTAGGGGTCTCCTATAGCACAGATACGCAGTATTTT.

This chain's CDR3 is CASILWKGGSSEAFF. CDR3 nucleotide sequence: TGTGCCAGCATCCTCTGGAAAGGGGGTTCCTCTGAAGCTTTCTTT. The chain recombines TRBV6-6 with TRBJ1-1; possible D gene TRBD1, 6 bases. CDR3 length equals 15 residues. From germline, CDR1 is MNHNY and CDR2 SVGAGI (reference sequence). Trimming took off 7 bases at V and 6 bases at J, with 21 bases between the two ends.

The rearrangement links TRBV7-2 to TRBJ1-1; D is unresolved. Germline assignment: CDR1 SGHTA and CDR2 FQGNSA. V lost 0 bases and J lost 6, with 14 bases in between. The CDR3 extends over 15 amino acids. For the CDR3, the DNA is TGTGCCAGCAGCTTAGCGGCAGGCCTCAGCGCTGAAGCTTTCTTT. Translating it yields CASSLAAGLSAEAFF.

The J gene is TRBJ1-2, the V gene TRBV29-1; D may be TRBD1 (6 bases). CDR1 is SQVTM, CDR2 ANQGSEA, per germline. The germline V and J ends were trimmed by 6 bases and 6 bases, with 11 bases remaining between them. The length of the CDR3 is 11 residues. CDR3 amino acids: CSVSQGHGYTF. The DNA of the CDR3 is TGCAGCGTCTCACAGGGACATGGCTACACCTTC.

The V call is TRBV27, the J call TRBJ2-5, with TRBD2 identical over 11 bases. Losses at the gene ends were 7 bases for V and 5 bases for J; bases not matched to a gene: 6. Per the germline V gene, CDR1 is MNHEY and CDR2 is SMNVEV (reference sequence). CDR3 length equals 14 residues. The CDR3 reads CASKPTSGAETQYF. The CDR3 DNA reads TGTGCCAGCAAACCGACTAGCGGGGCGGAGACCCAGTACTTC.

The chain is built from TRBV7-8 and TRBJ1-5; D is unclear. V was shortened by 7 bases and J by 3 bases, with 10 bases between the two germline ends. Germline CDR1 is SGHVS and CDR2 is FQNEAQ. The CDR3 has 13 residues. The CDR3 sequence: CASTVSANQPQHF. In nucleotides, the CDR3 is TGTGCCAGCACCGTAAGCGCCAATCAGCCCCAGCATTTT.

This sequence joins TRBV2 and TRBJ2-7; D could derive from TRBD1 or TRBD2 (5 bases each). The germline gives CDR1 SNHLY, CDR2 FYNNEI. CDR3 length equals 12 residues. V was shortened by 6 bases and J by 5 bases, with 11 bases between the two germline ends. CDR3 amino acids: CASRGESNEQYF. CDR3 nucleotides: TGTGCCAGCAGGGGGGAATCGAACGAGCAGTACTTC.

V is TRBV6-5 and J is TRBJ1-2; D gene uncertain. The germline V and J ends were trimmed by 6 bases and 0 bases, with 8 bases remaining between them. CDR3 length equals 13 residues. Germline lookup yields CDR1 MNHEY and CDR2 SVGAGI. CDR3 sequence reads: CASSPGANYGYTF. CDR3 nucleotides: TGTGCCAGCAGCCCCGGAGCTAACTATGGCTACACCTTC.

The chain combines TRBV27 with TRBJ2-3; 10 bases line up with TRBD1. V was clipped by 5 bases and J by 3 bases; unmatched bases: 5. The CDR3 is made up of 15 amino acids. The germline gives CDR1 MNHEY, CDR2 SMNVEV (reference sequence). Here the CDR3 DNA reads TGTGCCAGCAGTACCCGACAGGGGGCGACAGATACGCAGTATTTT. It translates to CASSTRQGATDTQYF.

The chain combines TRBV27 with TRBJ1-5, with D tentatively TRBD1 (6 bases). The ends were cut back, 2 bases at V and 5 bases at J, with 13 bases in the middle. There are 15 residues in the CDR3. The germline gives CDR1 MNHEY, CDR2 SMNVEV (reference sequence). CDR3 in amino acids: CASSLKGTLDQPQHF. The CDR3, as DNA: TGTGCCAGCAGTTTAAAAGGGACACTCGATCAGCCCCAGCATTTT.

This chain joins TRBV19 and TRBJ1-5; D remains unclear. V was trimmed by 7 bases and J by 4 bases, leaving 17 bases between them. This CDR3 is 15 amino acids long. Germline V gene data show CDR1 as LNHDA and CDR2 as SQIVND (reference sequence). CDR3 DNA: TGTGCCAGTAATGGAGGGCGGCCCCAGAATCAGCCCCAGCATTTT. It specifies CASNGGRPQNQPQHF.